The T cell receptor beta chain described here comes from a study of T cells in Graves' hyperthyroidism and ophthalmopathy. Points from the study as a whole: Ophthalmopathy, which appeared later, was predicted by the model a median roughly 6.5 months before onset. Ophthalmopathy stood apart from stable hyperthyroidism in a 13 V-J model. Peripheral blood also featured most of the thyroid clonotypes expanded above 0.001.

J gave up 8 bases and V 1 base, and 7 bases lay outside the gene matches. CDR1 is SGHAT, CDR2 FQNNGV, per germline. The CDR3 contains 14 residues. Clinical symptoms, serum thyroxine, TRAb, thyroid ultrasound and orbital computed tomography established diagnosis. With regard to this clonotype: Its target is unknown.

Amplification of TCR beta CDR3 regions used RNA as the template. The study used the HTBI primer set for a first-round RT-PCR of the TCR CDR3. TCRdb used MiXCR to reprocess the multiplex PCR reads, holding one entry per CDR3 protein. The sample has hundreds of thousands of distinct CDR3 sequences; about 24% are singletons. The sequencing input was blood. The chain uses TRBV11-2 and TRBJ1-2; 7 bases map to TRBD1. This clonotype was sampled from a woman aged 25 to 45 with Graves' ophthalmopathy. The CDR3 DNA sequence: TGTGCCAGCAGCTTAGCTCCCAGGGGGGAGGGCTACACCTTC. Encoded protein: CASSLAPRGEGYTF.